These T cell receptor beta chains were read from a single sample in a study of blood T cell repertoires in COVID-19. The method was immunoSEQ multiplex PCR; TCRdb's version includes in-frame clones alone and lacks a portion of them. There are under 200,000 clones in the sample; about 80% occur only once, and about 3.7% lies in the top ten. The sequencing sample was made of PBMCs or T cells enriched from blood (not recorded which). The receptors shown here come from a woman aged 55-69 years who had recovered from COVID-19. The CDR3 runs from the conserved cysteine through the conserved F or W. D genes are given only for firm matches. Clone size is shown for a subset of rows, as once, few, many or a class of expanded clone.

V: TRBV12-3/TRBV12-4; D: .; J: TRBJ1-5; size: .; CDR3: CASSPENQPQHF; DNA: TGTGCCAGCAGCCCGGAGAATCAGCCCCAGCATTTT
V: TRBV6-1; D: .; J: TRBJ1-6; size: .; CDR3: CASSEAQALSSYNSPLHF; DNA: TGTGCCAGCAGTGAAGCGCAGGCCTTAAGCTCCTATAATTCACCCCTCCACTTT
V: TRBV6-5; D: .; J: TRBJ1-5; size: .; CDR3: CASSPAGDQPQHF; DNA: TGTGCCAGCAGCCCCGCCGGGGATCAGCCCCAGCATTTT
V: TRBV5-1; D: .; J: TRBJ1-2; size: .; CDR3: CASSSGWTVYGYTF; DNA: TGCGCCAGCAGCTCCGGGTGGACTGTGTATGGCTACACCTTC
V: TRBV6-5; D: .; J: TRBJ1-1; size: .; CDR3: CASTGYLAEAFF; DNA: TGTGCCAGCACGGGGTACCTGGCTGAAGCTTTCTTT
V: TRBV19; D: .; J: TRBJ1-1; size: .; CDR3: CASSLLSGANTEAFF; DNA: TGTGCCAGTAGCCTTTTATCTGGGGCGAACACTGAAGCTTTCTTT
V: TRBV30; D: TRBD2; J: TRBJ2-5; size: .; CDR3: CAWSVRRTAGGPETQYF; DNA: TGTGCCTGGAGTGTACGGCGTACCGCGGGGGGGCCGGAGACCCAGTACTTC
V: TRBV27; D: .; J: TRBJ1-1; size: .; CDR3: CASSLGAQGDTEAFF; DNA: TGTGCCAGCAGTTTAGGGGCGCAGGGTGACACTGAAGCTTTCTTT
V: TRBV2; D: .; J: TRBJ2-2; size: .; CDR3: CASSATWTANTGELFF; DNA: TGTGCCAGCAGTGCTACCTGGACAGCGAACACCGGGGAGCTGTTTTTT
V: TRBV21-1; D: .; J: TRBJ1-5; size: .; CDR3: CASISPGTDQPQHF; DNA: TGTGCCAGCATCTCCCCCGGGACAGATCAGCCCCAGCATTTT
V: TRBV6-4; D: .; J: TRBJ1-1; size: .; CDR3: CASSDGDRNTEAFF; DNA: TGTGCCAGCAGTGACGGAGACAGGAACACTGAAGCTTTCTTT
V: TRBV5-4; D: .; J: TRBJ1-1; size: .; CDR3: CASSLYGMTEAFF; DNA: TGTGCCAGCAGCTTGTACGGGATGACTGAAGCTTTCTTT
V: TRBV19; D: TRBD2; J: TRBJ2-2; size: .; CDR3: CASSMPAGDPNTGELFF; DNA: TGTGCCAGTAGTATGCCAGCGGGGGACCCAAACACCGGGGAGCTGTTTTTT
V: TRBV20-1; D: TRBD2; J: TRBJ2-1; size: .; CDR3: CSASSGGRNEQFF; DNA: TGCAGTGCTAGTAGCGGGGGGAGGAATGAGCAGTTCTTC
V: TRBV5-1; D: TRBD1; J: TRBJ1-2; size: .; CDR3: CASAEMGQGTYGYTF; DNA: TGCGCCAGCGCGGAAATGGGACAGGGGACCTATGGCTACACCTTC
V: TRBV10-3; D: TRBD1; J: TRBJ1-1; size: .; CDR3: CAISESGTAMNTEAFF; DNA: TGTGCCATCAGTGAGTCCGGGACAGCTATGAACACTGAAGCTTTCTTT
V: TRBV9; D: .; J: TRBJ1-2; size: .; CDR3: CASSGVTGPSYGYTF; DNA: TGTGCCAGCAGCGGGGTTACAGGCCCTAGCTATGGCTACACCTTC
V: TRBV3-1/TRBV3-2; D: .; J: TRBJ2-2; size: .; CDR3: CASSLFGEDTGELFF; DNA: TGTGCCAGCAGCCTTTTCGGGGAGGACACCGGGGAGCTGTTTTTT
V: TRBV2; D: .; J: TRBJ1-2; size: .; CDR3: CASSEGGGDYYGYTF; DNA: TGTGCCAGCAGTGAAGGAGGGGGGGATTACTATGGCTACACCTTC
V: TRBV7-3; D: .; J: TRBJ1-5; size: .; CDR3: CASSPQGYDQPQHF; DNA: TGTGCCAGCAGCCCGCAGGGGTACGATCAGCCCCAGCATTTT
V: TRBV9; D: .; J: TRBJ1-2; size: .; CDR3: CASSVVATGVYGYTF; DNA: TGTGCCAGCAGCGTAGTGGCGACAGGCGTATATGGCTACACCTTC
V: TRBV5-1; D: .; J: TRBJ1-5; size: .; CDR3: CASSYDSDQPQHF; DNA: TGCGCCAGCAGTTACGACAGCGATCAGCCCCAGCATTTT
V: TRBV29-1; D: .; J: TRBJ2-5; size: once; CDR3: CSVEAIGGLETQYF; DNA: TGCAGCGTTGAAGCGATCGGGGGGCTGGAGACCCAGTACTTC
V: TRBV18; D: TRBD1; J: TRBJ1-1; size: many; CDR3: CASSPRTGTAFF; DNA: TGTGCCAGCTCACCCAGGACAGGGACGGCTTTCTTT
V: TRBV29-1; D: TRBD2; J: TRBJ2-7; size: .; CDR3: CSVRRRGDEQYF; DNA: TGCAGCGTCCGACGTCGGGGGGACGAGCAGTACTTC
V: TRBV19; D: TRBD1; J: TRBJ2-2; size: .; CDR3: CASRTGQGDTGELFF; DNA: TGTGCCAGTAGGACCGGACAGGGGGACACCGGGGAGCTGTTTTTT
V: TRBV27; D: TRBD1; J: TRBJ1-2; size: .; CDR3: CASSLGGTGVYGYTF; DNA: TGTGCCAGCAGTTTAGGAGGGACAGGGGTCTATGGCTACACCTTC